A single sample is the source of the 20 T cell receptor beta chains below, sequenced in a study of cytomegalovirus exposure and HLA in healthy donors. 60 Vbeta and 13 Jbeta primers were used in PCR. The protocol was immunoSEQ multiplex PCR, while the TCRdb copy is restricted to in-frame clones and leaves out a portion. The sample contains 85,000 to 90,000 clones, roughly 85% of which appear only once. Sequencing was done on a sample of PBMCs. These receptors were collected from a man aged 40-49 years in good health and CMV-seropositive.

This clone occurred a few times. The rearrangement joins TRBV28 to TRBJ1-2; possible D gene TRBD1, 5 bases. Germline V gene sequence: CDR1 MDHEN, CDR2 SYDVKM. The CDR3 is 15 amino acids. Trimming removed 2 bases at V and 2 bases at J, with 12 bases between. The CDR3 loop reads CASSLVGRANYGYTF. CDR3 sequence (DNA): TGTGCCAGCAGTTTAGTGGGCAGGGCGAACTATGGCTACACCTTC.

CDR3 sequence (DNA): TGTGCCAGCAGTAACCGGGACATGGCCTACGAGCAGTACTTC. It translates to CASSNRDMAYEQYF. The gene calls are TRBV28 and TRBJ2-7, with D perhaps TRBD1 (6 bases). The CDR3 has 14 residues. Germline V gene sequence: CDR1 MDHEN, CDR2 SYDVKM. Trimming stripped 5 bases from V and 2 bases from J, with 13 bases between.

The rearrangement joins TRBV5-8 to TRBJ2-3; D is ambiguous. Germline V gene lookup returns CDR1 SGHTS and CDR2 YDEGEE. The V end lost 5 bases, the J end lost 5 bases, and 12 bases lay between the germline ends. The CDR3 has 13 residues. CDR3 in DNA: TGTGCCAGCAGAGCTGAACAGCAAGATACGCAGTATTTT. Its translation: CASRAEQQDTQYF. The full variable domain, rest sourced from reference TRBV5-8 and TRBJ2-3, is EAGVTQSPTHLIKTRGQQATLRCSPISGHTSVYWYQQALGLGLQFLLWYDEGEERNRGNFPPRFSGRQFPNYSSELNVNALELEDSALYLCASRAEQQDTQYFGPGTRLTVL.

The rearrangement joins TRBV6-1 to TRBJ1-5, with TRBD1 as a possible D gene (5 bases). The CDR3 is 15 residues long. The V end lost 4 bases, the J end lost 3 bases, and 13 bases lay between the germline ends. Germline values: CDR1 MNHNS, CDR2 SASEGT. The CDR3 DNA reads TGTGCCAGCAGTGCTTTTCAGGGAAACAATCAGCCCCAGCATTTT. Translated: CASSAFQGNNQPQHF.

This chain uses TRBV18 with TRBJ1-4; 8 nucleotides align to TRBD1. Germline trimming cut 0 bases from V and 0 bases from J; bases unmatched to any gene: 3. Germline V gene data show CDR1 as KGHSH and CDR2 as LQKENI. The CDR3 length is 17 residues. The CDR3 DNA follows: TGTGCCAGCTCACCACCGAACAGGGGGGCAACTAATGAAAAACTGTTTTTT. Protein sequence: CASSPPNRGATNEKLFF.

J is TRBJ1-4 and V is TRBV5-3, with D unclear. TRBV5-3 falls under the ORF class, with uncertain function. The V end was cut by 5 bases, the J end by 0 bases, with 14 bases between. The CDR3 totals 16 residues. The CDR3 is CARSFNRDATNEKLFF. CDR3 sequence (DNA): TGTGCCAGAAGTTTCAATCGGGATGCAACTAATGAAAAACTGTTTTTT.

The genes are TRBV23-1 and TRBJ2-7, with no clear D. TRBV23-1 is recorded as an ORF, its role being uncertain. The ends were cut back, 0 bases at V and 0 bases at J, with 18 bases in the middle. CDR3 length: 18 amino acids. CDR3 sequence reads: CASSQSYSYSRYSYEQYF. CDR3 coding DNA: TGCGCCAGCAGTCAATCGTACTCGTACTCACGTTACTCCTACGAGCAGTACTTC.

The rearrangement uses TRBV9 and TRBJ2-7; the D gene is possibly TRBD2 (6 bases). The CDR3 contains 13 residues. Germline assignment: CDR1 SGDLS and CDR2 YYNGEE. The germline V and J ends were trimmed by 3 bases and 2 bases, with 9 bases remaining between them. The CDR3 nucleotides read TGTGCCAGCAGCGGACTAGTCCCCTACGAGCAGTACTTC. Its translation is CASSGLVPYEQYF. The complete variable domain, with remaining parts taken from reference TRBV9 and TRBJ2-7, reads DSGVTQTPKHLITATGQRVTLRCSPRSGDLSVYWYQQSLDQGLQFLIQYYNGEERAKGNILERFSAQQFPDLHSELNLSSLELGDSALYFCASSGLVPYEQYFGPGTRLTVT.

This rearrangement joins TRBV10-2 to TRBJ2-1, with 7 bases identical to TRBD1. There are 12 residues in the CDR3. Trimming removed 8 bases from V and 10 bases from J; junction bases left unmatched: 8. CDR1 and CDR2 (germline): WSHSY, SAAADI. The CDR3 nucleotides read TGCGCCAGCTTTAAAGGGGGCTGGGAGCAGTTCTTC. Its translation is CASFKGGWEQFF.

Notes on this clone: At one of its ends the junction is not consistent with the germline gene, which may arise from a read error. The CDR3: CASSLASLAGNTDTQYF. Written as DNA, the CDR3 is TGTGCTAGCAGCTTAGCGTCGCTAGCGGGCAACACAGATACGCAGTATTTT. The rearrangement links TRBV7-7 to TRBJ2-3; 8 bases line up with TRBD2. The CDR3 loop spans 17 amino acids. The germline gives CDR1 SSHAT, CDR2 FNYEAQ (reference sequence).

The genes are TRBV6-1 and TRBJ2-7; 7 bases line up with TRBD1. Germline CDR1 is MNHNS and CDR2 is SASEGT. CDR3 length: 15 residues. V shed 7 bases and J 0 bases; nucleotides not matched to a gene: 9. The CDR3 DNA reads TGTGCCAGCACCCAGACGGCAGGGGGCTCCTACGAGCAGTACTTC. It specifies CASTQTAGGSYEQYF.

This clone is a singleton in its sample. This chain uses TRBV7-2 with TRBJ1-2, with 7 bases aligning to TRBD1. Germline CDR1 and CDR2: SGHTA and FQGNSA. CDR3 length: 14 amino acids. V shed 8 bases and J 8 bases; nucleotides not matched to a gene: 14. CDR3 nucleotide sequence: TGTGCCAGCCGCGAGACAGGGAAAGAAATAGGCTACACCTTC. This codes for CASRETGKEIGYTF.

This clone was picked up many times. The chain couples TRBV7-6 to TRBJ2-1, with TRBD2 identical over 13 bases. Looked up from germline, CDR1 is SGHVS and CDR2 is FNYEAQ. The CDR3 is 17 residues long. V dropped 0 bases and J dropped 9; count of bases not matched to a gene: 8. CDR3 DNA: TGTGCCAGCAGCTTAGCGACTAGCGGGAGGAGGGAGGGTGAGCAGTTCTTC. Its protein product is CASSLATSGRREGEQFF.

This clone has only a few counts. The chain joins TRBV6-4 to TRBJ2-3; perhaps TRBD2 as D (7 bases). This CDR3 region has 14 residues. V gave up 4 bases and J gave up 3 bases, with 11 bases separating them. Germline V gene lookup returns CDR1 MRHNA and CDR2 SNTAGT. In DNA, the CDR3 is TGTGCCAGCAGTGTGGCGGGGGCGACAGATACGCAGTATTTT. The encoded protein is CASSVAGATDTQYF.

The gene calls are TRBV27 and TRBJ2-3; D remains unclear. Germline V CDR1 and CDR2: MNHEY, SMNVEV (reference sequence). The CDR3 runs 15 residues. Trimming removed 7 bases at V and 0 bases at J, with 14 bases between. In DNA form, the CDR3 reads TGTGCCAGCACTCCTACGGTCGCTAGCACAGATACGCAGTATTTT. This encodes CASTPTVASTDTQYF.

V is TRBV19 and J is TRBJ2-1; 10 positions match TRBD2. The CDR3 has 14 residues. CDR1 and CDR2 (germline): LNHDA, SQIVND (reference sequence). J gave up 6 bases and V 4 bases, and 3 bases lay outside the gene matches. The CDR3 loop is CASSTSGGRNEQFF. In nucleotides, the CDR3 is TGTGCCAGTAGTACTAGCGGGGGCCGCAATGAGCAGTTCTTC.

On this clone: The same CDR3 also results from other DNA sequences found in this sample. The chain uses TRBV7-9 and TRBJ2-2, with 8 bases identical to TRBD2. V dropped 6 bases and J dropped 2; count of bases not matched to a gene: 5. The CDR3 consists of 15 residues. The germline CDR1 and CDR2 sequences are SEHNR and FQNEAQ (reference sequence). DNA of the CDR3: TGTGCCAGCAGTCCGAGCGGGGGCAACACCGGGGAGCTGTTTTTT. Translated: CASSPSGGNTGELFF. The full variable domain, in which reference TRBV7-9 and TRBJ2-2 provide the parts outside the CDR3, is DTGVSQNPRHKITKRGQNVTFRCDPISEHNRLYWYRQTLGQGPEFLTYFQNEAQLEKSRLLSDRFSAERPKGSFSTLEIQRTEQGDSAMYLCASSPSGGNTGELFFGEGSRLTVL.

The chain employs TRBV28 and TRBJ2-5, with TRBD2 matching over 7 bases. The V gene end was trimmed by 6 bases and the J gene end by 4 bases; junction bases not matched to a gene: 11. The CDR3 is made up of 15 amino acids. The V gene's germline CDR1 is MDHEN and CDR2 SYDVKM. CDR3 bases: TGTGCCAGCAGACCTGCTGGCACTAGCGCAGAGACCCAGTACTTC. Protein sequence: CASRPAGTSAETQYF.

The rearrangement uses TRBV9 and TRBJ2-5; 11 positions match TRBD2. Germline loops: CDR1 SGDLS, CDR2 YYNGEE. Trimming at V came to 4 bases and at J to 5 bases, leaving 10 bases not matched to a gene. This CDR3 has 16 amino acids. The CDR3 region has the DNA TGTGCCAGCAGCAATTGGGAACTAGCGGGAGTGGAGACCCAGTACTTC. Translation gives CASSNWELAGVETQYF.

The V and J genes are TRBV11-3 and TRBJ1-3, with a tentative D call TRBD1 (6 bases). The V end was cut by 6 bases, the J end by 4 bases, with 10 bases between. The CDR3 extends over 13 amino acids. Germline CDR1 SGHNT, CDR2 YENEEA. The CDR3 loop reads CASRSGQGNTIYF. In DNA form, the CDR3 reads TGTGCCAGCAGATCCGGACAGGGAAACACCATATATTTT.